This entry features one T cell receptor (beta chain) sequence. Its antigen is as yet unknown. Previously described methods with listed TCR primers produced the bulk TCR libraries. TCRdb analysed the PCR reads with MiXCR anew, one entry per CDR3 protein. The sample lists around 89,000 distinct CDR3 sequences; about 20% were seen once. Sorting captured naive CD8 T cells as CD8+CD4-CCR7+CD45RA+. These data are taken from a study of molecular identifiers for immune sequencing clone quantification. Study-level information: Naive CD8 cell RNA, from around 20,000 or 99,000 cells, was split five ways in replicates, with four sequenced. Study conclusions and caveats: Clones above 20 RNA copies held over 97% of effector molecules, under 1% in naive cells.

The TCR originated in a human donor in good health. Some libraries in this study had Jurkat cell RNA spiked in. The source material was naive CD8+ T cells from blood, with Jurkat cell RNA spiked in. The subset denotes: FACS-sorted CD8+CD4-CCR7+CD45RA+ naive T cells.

DNA for the CDR3: TGTGCCAGCGACTCGGGCGGGTGGGATACGCAGTATTTT. It encodes CASDSGGWDTQYF. The chain couples TRBV7-9 to TRBJ2-3, with TRBD2 as a possible D gene (5 bases). V gave up 8 bases and J gave up 6 bases, with 15 bases separating them. Looked up from germline, CDR1 is SEHNR and CDR2 is FQNEAQ (reference sequence). CDR3 length equals 13 residues.